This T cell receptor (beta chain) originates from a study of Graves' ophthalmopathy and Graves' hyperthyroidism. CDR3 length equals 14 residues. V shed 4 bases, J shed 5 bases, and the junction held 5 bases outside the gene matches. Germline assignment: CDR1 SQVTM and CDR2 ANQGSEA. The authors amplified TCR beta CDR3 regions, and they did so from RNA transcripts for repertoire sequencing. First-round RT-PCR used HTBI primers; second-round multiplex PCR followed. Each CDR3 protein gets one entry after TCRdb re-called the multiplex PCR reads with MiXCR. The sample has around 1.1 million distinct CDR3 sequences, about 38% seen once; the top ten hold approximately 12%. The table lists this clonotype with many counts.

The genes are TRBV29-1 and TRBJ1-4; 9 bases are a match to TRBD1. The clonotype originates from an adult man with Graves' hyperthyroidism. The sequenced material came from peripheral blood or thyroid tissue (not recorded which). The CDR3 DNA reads TGCAGCGTTGTTACAGGGGGCTGGAATGAAAAACTGTTTTTT. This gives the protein CSVVTGGWNEKLFF.